The 17 T cell receptor beta chains reported below all come from one sample, sequenced in a study of T cells in Graves' hyperthyroidism and ophthalmopathy. Template material for amplifying TCR beta CDR3 regions consisted of RNA transcripts. First-round RT-PCR targeting the TCR CDR3 was performed with the HTBI primer set. TCRdb re-analysed the multiplex PCR reads in MiXCR, keeping a single row per CDR3 protein. This sample carries under 450,000 distinct CDR3 sequences, more than 15% of them seen once, and the ten largest clones take roughly 14%. Sequenced sample: blood. The receptors originated from a woman younger than 30 with Graves' hyperthyroidism.

In this sample, this clonotype turned up many times. V is TRBV2 and J is TRBJ1-2; weak D call: TRBD1 (5 bases). The V and J ends lost 6 bases and 8 bases respectively, with 16 bases between them. CDR1 and CDR2 from the germline V gene are SNHLY and FYNNEI. The CDR3 has 13 residues. As DNA, the CDR3 is TGTGCCAGCAGGGACACATACCCGCTAGGCTACACCTTC. Amino acids: CASRDTYPLGYTF.

This clonotype was detected a few times. The chain employs TRBV29-1 and TRBJ2-1, with D unclear. CDR1 SQVTM and CDR2 ANQGSEA come from the germline V gene. Trimming left V 3 bases short and J 3 bases short, with 3 bases between. CDR3 length: 11 amino acids. Here the CDR3 DNA reads TGCAGCGTTGAGCTCTACAATGAGCAGTTCTTC. Its translation: CSVELYNEQFF.

This clonotype was counted only a few times. The gene calls are TRBV18 and TRBJ2-7, with TRBD2 matching 8 bases. With 3 bases clipped from V and 3 bases from J, the junction kept 10 bases outside the gene matches. The CDR3 loop spans 16 amino acids. The V gene's germline CDR1 is KGHSH and CDR2 LQKENI. The CDR3 is CASSPIAGNLNYEQYF. The CDR3 nucleotides are TGTGCCAGCTCACCTATAGCGGGGAACCTCAACTACGAGCAGTACTTC.

This chain links TRBV19 with TRBJ1-5; D is unclear. Germline CDR1 reads LNHDA; CDR2 reads SQIVND (reference sequence). The V gene lost 7 bases and the J gene lost 3 bases, with 13 bases spanning the gap. The CDR3 is 14 residues long. This chain's CDR3 is CASTFGGNNQPQHF. CDR3 sequence (DNA): TGTGCCAGTACCTTCGGAGGCAACAATCAGCCCCAGCATTTT.

This clonotype was found a few times. V gene TRBV4-3 combines with J gene TRBJ2-7, with 11 bases fitting TRBD2. V lost 4 bases to trimming and J lost 2 bases; unmatched junction nucleotides: 10. Per the germline V gene, CDR1 is LGHNA and CDR2 is YSLEER. CDR3 length equals 17 residues. The CDR3 loop is CASSPHLLAGDPYEQYF. The DNA for the CDR3 is TGCGCCAGCAGCCCCCATTTACTAGCGGGGGACCCCTACGAGCAGTACTTC.

Many counts were recorded for this clonotype. The CDR3 DNA follows: TGTGCCACCAGTGACGTAAGCGATACGCAGTATTTT. Protein sequence: CATSDVSDTQYF. This sequence joins TRBV24-1 and TRBJ2-3, with unresolved D. V was shortened by 4 bases and J by 6 bases, with 7 bases between the two germline ends. Germline V gene data show CDR1 as KGHDR and CDR2 as SFDVKD. The CDR3 has 12 residues.

The chain employs TRBV7-9 and TRBJ1-3; tentatively, D is TRBD1 (5 bases). The CDR3 sequence is 18 residues long. Germline CDR1 reads SEHNR; CDR2 reads FQNEAQ (reference sequence). The ends were cut back, 2 bases at V and 0 bases at J, with 17 bases in the middle. In nucleotides, the CDR3 is TGTGCCAGCAGCTTATGGGGATGGGACGGAGCCTCTGGAAACACCATATATTTT. This encodes CASSLWGWDGASGNTIYF. The full variable domain, rest sourced from reference TRBV7-9 and TRBJ1-3, is DTGVSQNPRHKITKRGQNVTFRCDPISEHNRLYWYRQTLGQGPEFLTYFQNEAQLEKSRLLSDRFSAERPKGSFSTLEIQRTEQGDSAMYLCASSLWGWDGASGNTIYFGEGSWLTVV.

Ten or more counts support this clonotype. The V call is TRBV2, the J call TRBJ2-1; 11 nucleotides align to TRBD1. Germline CDR1 reads SNHLY; CDR2 reads FYNNEI. V lost 6 bases to trimming and J lost 9 bases; unmatched junction nucleotides: 4. The CDR3 totals 13 residues. As DNA, the CDR3 is TGTGCCAGCAGGAGGGGGACAGGGGGTGAGCAGTTCTTC. Residues: CASRRGTGGEQFF. Looking up the rest from reference TRBV2 and TRBJ2-1 gives the full variable domain: EPEVTQTPSHQVTQMGQEVILRCVPISNHLYFYWYRQILGQKVEFLVSFYNNEISEKSEIFDDQFSVERPDGSNFTLKIRSTKLEDSAMYFCASRRGTGGEQFFGPGTRLTVL.

This clonotype has more than one count but fewer than ten. The V call is TRBV20-1, the J call TRBJ2-5; 15 bases are a match to TRBD2. V shed 5 bases and J 5 bases; nucleotides not matched to a gene: 18. The CDR3 runs 19 residues. CDR1 is DFQATT and CDR2 is SNEGSKA in the germline V gene (reference sequence). CDR3 in DNA: TGCAGTGCTGAGGAAAGATGGACTAGCGGGGGGGCAGGTACCGAGACCCAGTACTTC. Amino acids: CSAEERWTSGGAGTETQYF.

This clonotype was detected many times. This chain uses TRBV2 with TRBJ2-1; 15 nucleotides align to TRBD2. This CDR3 comprises 14 residues. Trimming at V came to 4 bases and at J to 9 bases, leaving 1 base not matched to a gene. Germline-derived CDR1 and CDR2 are SNHLY and FYNNEI. The CDR3 region is CASSGTSGRGEQFF. The DNA for the CDR3 is TGTGCCAGCAGTGGGACTAGCGGGAGGGGTGAGCAGTTCTTC.

This clonotype was counted ten times or more. The chain has TRBV11-2 and TRBJ2-1, with 8 bases identical to TRBD2. This CDR3 contains 15 residues. V was clipped by 5 bases and J by 3 bases; unmatched bases: 6. Germline CDR1 is SGHAT and CDR2 is FQNNGV. The CDR3 reads CASSTSGTSYNEQFF. CDR3 nucleotides: TGTGCCAGCAGCACCTCGGGGACTAGCTACAATGAGCAGTTCTTC.

This clonotype was detected a few times. This chain links TRBV5-6 with TRBJ1-1; no reliable D call. Trimming pared 5 bases from V and 0 bases from J, leaving 14 bases between. Looked up from germline, CDR1 is SGHDT and CDR2 is YYEEEE. The CDR3 sequence is 15 residues long. This CDR3 is CASREVGRLNTEAFF. The CDR3 DNA is TGTGCCAGCAGGGAAGTGGGTAGATTGAACACTGAAGCTTTCTTT.

The sample holds many counts of this clonotype. The rearrangement joins TRBV20-1 to TRBJ1-2, with D hard to call. Looked up from germline, CDR1 is DFQATT and CDR2 is SNEGSKA (reference sequence). The CDR3 length is 11 residues. V lost 5 bases to trimming and J lost 8 bases, with 12 bases between them. The CDR3 DNA reads as TGCAGTGCTCTAGCGGGTCGCGGCTACACCTTC. Protein product: CSALAGRGYTF.

Concerning this clonotype: With a much larger clone just one base away, this may be a read error. The CDR3 carries no conserved terminal phenylalanine or tryptophan, so it likely arises from a read error. This sequence joins TRBV7-8 and TRBJ2-5; D unresolved. This CDR3 is built from 17 residues. Germline CDR1 is SGHVS and CDR2 is FQNEAQ. Trimming shortened V by 4 bases and J by 4 bases, and 22 bases separated the two germline ends. CDR3 nucleotide sequence: TGTGCCAGCAGCTCGACCGCCAAAGGGCAGTTTGGAGAGACCCAGTACTCC. Its protein product is CASSSTAKGQFGETQYS.

This chain connects TRBV6-5 to TRBJ2-2; tentatively, D is TRBD1 (5 bases). Germline values: CDR1 MNHEY, CDR2 SVGAGI. V lost 1 base to trimming and J lost 2 bases, with 8 bases between them. This CDR3 spans 15 amino acids. The CDR3 sequence: CASSYWGGNTGELFF. The DNA for the CDR3 is TGTGCCAGCAGTTACTGGGGCGGAAACACCGGGGAGCTGTTTTTT.

The V call is TRBV27, the J call TRBJ2-1; a weak D match, TRBD1 (6 bases). Trimming stripped 4 bases from V and 7 bases from J, with 11 bases between. Per the germline V gene, CDR1 is MNHEY and CDR2 is SMNVEV (reference sequence). This CDR3 comprises 13 residues. The chain's CDR3 is CASSWTDYNEQFF. The CDR3 DNA reads as TGTGCCAGCAGTTGGACAGATTATAATGAGCAGTTCTTC.

The table lists this clonotype with many counts. In nucleotides, the CDR3 is TGTGCCAGCAGTTACCCCGGACAAAATAATTCACCCCTCCACTTT. This encodes CASSYPGQNNSPLHF. The chain carries TRBV6-6 and TRBJ1-6; D is possibly TRBD1 (5 bases). Trimming pared 2 bases from V and 5 bases from J, leaving 10 bases between. This CDR3 is 15 amino acids long. Germline V gene lookup returns CDR1 MNHNY and CDR2 SVGAGI (reference sequence).